The next 32 T cell receptor beta chains were all read from a single sample in a study of OX40 agonist ivuxolimab in advanced cancers. TCRdb's copy holds only in-frame clones and misses some; the assay was immunoSEQ multiplex PCR. The sample gives 63,000 or so clones, 84% of which show up once; roughly 8% is in the top ten. The sample was CD4+ or CD8+ T cells sorted from blood, taken in a trial of the OX40 agonist ivuxolimab. Every receptor here comes from an adult with an advanced solid tumor such as melanoma, head and neck, liver or kidney cancer.

This chain links TRBV6-5 with TRBJ2-7; a possible D gene is TRBD1 (6 bases). This CDR3 is built from 13 residues. Germline CDR1 is MNHEY and CDR2 is SVGAGI. V gave up 5 bases and J gave up 6 bases, with 14 bases separating them. The CDR3 region is CASSPNRDREQYF. For the CDR3, the DNA is TGTGCCAGCAGTCCCAACAGGGACCGCGAGCAGTACTTC.

This clone was observed once. This chain connects TRBV27 to TRBJ1-5; weak D call: TRBD1 (5 bases). V lost 6 bases and J 4 bases, leaving 19 bases between the germline ends. The CDR3 length is 16 residues. Germline V lookup: CDR1 MNHEY, CDR2 SMNVEV (reference sequence). This CDR3 is CASRANKGTKNQPQHF. For the CDR3, the DNA is TGTGCCAGCAGGGCAAATAAGGGGACTAAAAATCAGCCCCAGCATTTT.

The V gene is TRBV6-5, the J gene TRBJ1-2, with TRBD1 as a possible D gene (5 bases). Looked up from germline, CDR1 is MNHEY and CDR2 is SVGAGI. V dropped 8 bases and J dropped 2 bases, with 15 bases sitting between them. This CDR3 is built from 14 residues. CDR3 DNA sequence: TGTGCCAGCGGACATTCGGGGGAGAACTATGGCTACACCTTC. Amino acids: CASGHSGENYGYTF.

The V gene is TRBV5-4, the J gene TRBJ2-1; the match to TRBD2 covers 16 bases. CDR1 is SGHNT, CDR2 YYREEE, per germline (reference sequence). J was trimmed by 9 bases and V by 4 bases; bases with no gene match: 10. There are 17 residues in the CDR3. The CDR3 DNA follows: TGTGCCAGCAGCCGTGGGACTAGCGGGGGGGCCACGATTGAGCAGTTCTTC. This sequence encodes CASSRGTSGGATIEQFF.

This chain's CDR3 is CASSQLSGSTDTQYF. As DNA, the CDR3 is TGTGCCAGCAGCCAGCTTAGCGGTAGCACAGATACGCAGTATTTT. V gene TRBV4-2 combines with J gene TRBJ2-3, with TRBD2 as a possible D gene (6 bases). Between the trimmed V and J ends, which lost 3 bases and 0 bases, there was a span of 10 bases. This CDR3 has 15 residues. Germline V lookup: CDR1 LGHNA, CDR2 YNFKEQ.

On this clone itself: The same CDR3 can be traced to other DNA sequences in this sample. The rearrangement links TRBV7-9 to TRBJ2-6; D remains ambiguous. The germline gives CDR1 SEHNR, CDR2 FQNEAQ (reference sequence). The CDR3 covers 15 residues. Trimming pared 1 base from V and 0 bases from J, leaving 4 bases between. Here the CDR3 reads CASSLGTSGANVLTF. The CDR3, as DNA: TGTGCCAGCAGCTTAGGTACCTCTGGGGCCAACGTCCTGACTTTC. Filled out from reference TRBV7-9 and TRBJ2-6, the complete variable domain reads DTGVSQNPRHKITKRGQNVTFRCDPISEHNRLYWYRQTLGQGPEFLTYFQNEAQLEKSRLLSDRFSAERPKGSFSTLEIQRTEQGDSAMYLCASSLGTSGANVLTFGAGSRLTVL.

The J gene is TRBJ1-1, the V gene TRBV9, with D possibly being TRBD1 (5 bases). The germline V gene has CDR1 SGDLS and CDR2 YYNGEE. V was pared by 0 bases and J by 4 bases, with 13 bases between. The CDR3 runs to 15 residues. For the CDR3, the DNA is TGTGCCAGCAGCGTAGAAGAGGGGTGGAGCACTGAAGCTTTCTTT. This encodes CASSVEEGWSTEAFF. The full variable domain, its missing parts supplied by reference TRBV9 and TRBJ1-1, is DSGVTQTPKHLITATGQRVTLRCSPRSGDLSVYWYQQSLDQGLQFLIQYYNGEERAKGNILERFSAQQFPDLHSELNLSSLELGDSALYFCASSVEEGWSTEAFFGQGTRLTVV.

The chain couples TRBV7-9 to TRBJ1-4, with a tentative D call TRBD1 (6 bases). Germline CDR1 SEHNR, CDR2 FQNEAQ (reference sequence). The V end lost 1 base, the J end lost 7 bases, and 16 bases lay between the germline ends. There are 16 residues in the CDR3. As DNA, the CDR3 is TGTGCCAGCAGCTTAGGACGGTCACAGGGAGGTGAAAAACTGTTTTTT. It is translated as CASSLGRSQGGEKLFF.

This chain joins TRBV9 and TRBJ1-2; 8 nucleotides agree with TRBD1. Germline V gene lookup returns CDR1 SGDLS and CDR2 YYNGEE. Losses at the gene ends were 4 bases for V and 7 bases for J; bases not matched to a gene: 9. The CDR3 contains 14 residues. The CDR3 DNA is TGTGCCAGCAGCATACGGACAGGGATGGGTGGCTACACCTTC. The encoded protein is CASSIRTGMGGYTF.

The J gene is TRBJ2-7, the V gene TRBV19, with 8 bases fitting TRBD1. The CDR3 runs 14 residues. After removal of 4 bases from V and 3 bases from J, the junction contained 5 bases not matched to a gene. Germline CDR1 is LNHDA and CDR2 is SQIVND (reference sequence). The CDR3 DNA reads as TGTGCCAGTAGTACGGACAGGGACCTCTACGAGCAGTACTTC. This translates into CASSTDRDLYEQYF.

The chain is built from TRBV19 and TRBJ1-6; D is possibly TRBD1 (6 bases). Between the trimmed V and J ends, which lost 10 bases and 2 bases, there was a span of 21 bases. The CDR3 is made up of 17 amino acids. CDR1 is LNHDA and CDR2 is SQIVND in the germline V gene (reference sequence). This chain's CDR3 is CATRYTGGGTYNSPLHF. As DNA, the CDR3 is TGTGCCACCCGATATACGGGCGGGGGCACCTATAATTCACCCCTCCACTTT.

The J gene is TRBJ2-2, the V gene TRBV19; 8 bases line up with TRBD1. V shed 6 bases, J shed 2 bases, and the junction held 5 bases outside the gene matches. CDR3 size: 15 residues. The germline gives CDR1 LNHDA, CDR2 SQIVND (reference sequence). As DNA, the CDR3 is TGTGCCAGTAGGTACCAGGGGGCAAACACCGGGGAGCTGTTTTTT. It is translated as CASRYQGANTGELFF.

The chain couples TRBV5-1 to TRBJ1-1; D call uncertain. Germline V gives CDR1 SGHRS, CDR2 YFSETQ. V was pared by 3 bases and J by 5 bases, with 14 bases between. The CDR3 spans 14 residues. CDR3 protein: CASSSPDLATEAFF. CDR3 sequence (DNA): TGCGCCAGCAGCTCGCCGGATTTGGCTACTGAAGCTTTCTTT.

The chain carries TRBV7-8 and TRBJ1-1; weak D call: TRBD1 (5 bases). CDR1 is SGHVS and CDR2 is FQNEAQ in the germline V gene. CDR3 length equals 14 residues. The ends were cut back, 1 base at V and 3 bases at J, with 9 bases in the middle. The CDR3 region has the DNA TGTGCCAGCAGCTTAGGGTCAGGGTACACTGAAGCTTTCTTT. Encoded protein: CASSLGSGYTEAFF.

In nucleotides, the CDR3 is TGTGCCAGCAGCTTAGCGCCCGGGGTCACTGAAGCTTTCTTT. This translates into CASSLAPGVTEAFF. V is TRBV7-6 and J is TRBJ1-1; no clear D gene. The CDR3 covers 14 residues. Trimming took 0 bases from V and 4 from J, leaving 9 bases between them. Germline V lookup: CDR1 SGHVS, CDR2 FNYEAQ.

V usage is TRBV11-3 and J usage is TRBJ2-1; possibly TRBD1 or TRBD2 for D (5 bases each). The germline CDR1 and CDR2 sequences are SGHNT and YENEEA. The V end lost 4 bases, the J end lost 5 bases, and 24 bases lay between the germline ends. The CDR3 totals 18 residues. CDR3 DNA sequence: TGTGCCAGCAGCTCGGACCGGGGCAGCTCATCCAACAACAATGAGCAGTTCTTC. Its translation: CASSSDRGSSSNNNEQFF.

J is TRBJ2-5 and V is TRBV30; D might be TRBD2 (6 bases). Germline V gene lookup returns CDR1 GTSNPN and CDR2 SVGIG (reference sequence). CDR3 length: 15 residues. Trimming shortened V by 4 bases and J by 5 bases, and 20 bases separated the two germline ends. DNA of the CDR3: TGTGCCTGGAACAAAGGAGGGAGGATGGTTGAGACCCAGTACTTC. This sequence encodes CAWNKGGRMVETQYF.

The V gene is TRBV25-1, the J gene TRBJ2-7, with TRBD2 identical over 11 bases. V shed 6 bases and J 3 bases; nucleotides not matched to a gene: 7. Looked up from germline, CDR1 is MGHDK and CDR2 is SYGVNS. This CDR3 contains 15 residues. CDR3 nucleotides: TGTGCCAGCAGGACATTTCTAGCGGGAGGCTACGAGCAGTACTTC. It translates to CASRTFLAGGYEQYF.

The chain uses TRBV6-6 and TRBJ2-7; 7 bases are a match to TRBD1. The V gene's germline CDR1 is MNHNY and CDR2 SVGAGI (reference sequence). The CDR3 covers 13 residues. This chain's CDR3 is CVSRTGASYEQYF. The CDR3 DNA sequence: TGTGTATCCCGAACAGGGGCTTCCTACGAGCAGTACTTC.

The chain joins TRBV4-3 to TRBJ2-5, with a tentative D call TRBD1 (5 bases). Germline loops: CDR1 LGHNA, CDR2 YSLEER. Between the trimmed V and J ends, which lost 0 bases and 6 bases, there was a span of 14 bases. This CDR3 has 15 residues. CDR3 in DNA: TGCGCCAGCAGCCAAGAATCCGCAGGGCTGAAGACCCAGTACTTC. Its translation: CASSQESAGLKTQYF.

The J gene is TRBJ1-3, the V gene TRBV28; D is unclear. CDR3 length: 17 residues. The germline CDR1 and CDR2 sequences are MDHEN and SYDVKM. V lost 3 bases, J lost 0 bases, and 15 bases lay in between. The CDR3 DNA sequence: TGTGCCAGCAGTTTGGCAGGCAAAGGGAACTCTGGAAACACCATATATTTT. Protein product: CASSLAGKGNSGNTIYF.

The chain couples TRBV25-1 to TRBJ2-1; D might be TRBD1 (5 bases). Trimming pared 4 bases from V and 9 bases from J, leaving 13 bases between. The germline V gene encodes CDR1 MGHDK and CDR2 SYGVNS. The CDR3 is 13 residues long. Here the CDR3 DNA reads TGTGCCAGCAGTGCGCCTGAAAGGGGTGAGCAGTTCTTC. Translated, it gives CASSAPERGEQFF. The whole variable domain, filled in from reference TRBV25-1 and TRBJ2-1, reads EADIYQTPRYLVIGTGKKITLECSQTMGHDKMYWYQQDPGMELHLIHYSYGVNSTEKGDLSSESTVSRIRTEHFPLTLESARPSHTSQYLCASSAPERGEQFFGPGTRLTVL.

This chain connects TRBV2 to TRBJ1-1; D not resolved. Germline-derived CDR1 and CDR2 are SNHLY and FYNNEI. The V end lost 4 bases, the J end lost 6 bases, and 15 bases lay between the germline ends. The CDR3 spans 14 residues. The CDR3 nucleotides read TGTGCCAGCAGTGTCAGCTGGGGAAAGGCTGAAGCTTTCTTT. Its translation is CASSVSWGKAEAFF.

This rearrangement joins TRBV11-2 to TRBJ2-1; TRBD2 aligns across 13 bases. The CDR3 is made up of 15 amino acids. Looked up from germline, CDR1 is SGHAT and CDR2 is FQNNGV. The junction had 2 bases not matched to a gene; V was cut back by 1 base and J by 8 bases. CDR3 amino acids: CASSLGLAGGYEQFF. CDR3 coding DNA: TGTGCCAGCAGCTTAGGACTAGCGGGAGGCTATGAGCAGTTCTTC.

J is TRBJ1-4 and V is TRBV5-4, with 10 nucleotides matching TRBD1. Germline V gives CDR1 SGHNT, CDR2 YYREEE (reference sequence). CDR3 length equals 16 residues. Losses at the gene ends were 4 bases for V and 2 bases for J; bases not matched to a gene: 5. CDR3 region: CASSTGTGETNEKLFF. The CDR3 nucleotides read TGTGCCAGCAGCACCGGGACAGGGGAGACTAATGAAAAACTGTTTTTT. Complete variable domain (other parts from reference TRBV5-4 and TRBJ1-4): ETGVTQSPTHLIKTRGQQVTLRCSSQSGHNTVSWYQQALGQGPQFIFQYYREEENGRGNFPPRFSGLQFPNYSSELNVNALELDDSALYLCASSTGTGETNEKLFFGSGTQLSVL.

This chain connects TRBV7-2 to TRBJ1-3; TRBD1 matches at 7 bases. The CDR3 is made up of 16 amino acids. Germline V gene lookup returns CDR1 SGHTA and CDR2 FQGNSA. V was clipped by 1 base and J by 3 bases; unmatched bases: 6. The CDR3 here is CASSLDRGGVGNTIYF. Written as DNA, the CDR3 is TGTGCCAGCAGCTTAGACAGGGGAGGCGTTGGAAACACCATATATTTT.

CDR3 region: CASSWGQGGNTEAFF. The CDR3 coding sequence is TGTGCCAGCAGCTGGGGACAGGGGGGGAACACTGAAGCTTTCTTT. The chain uses TRBV11-3 and TRBJ1-1; 11 bases are a match to TRBD1. After removal of 4 bases from V and 1 base from J, the junction contained 2 bases not matched to a gene. This CDR3 region has 15 residues. Germline values: CDR1 SGHNT, CDR2 YENEEA. Filled out from reference TRBV11-3 and TRBJ1-1, the complete variable domain reads EAGVVQSPRYKIIEKKQPVAFWCNPISGHNTLYWYLQNLGQGPELLIRYENEEAVDDSQLPKDRFSAERLKGVDSTLKIQPAELGDSAVYLCASSWGQGGNTEAFFGQGTRLTVV.

The chain combines TRBV5-1 with TRBJ1-6; 8 nucleotides line up with TRBD1. Looked up from germline, CDR1 is SGHRS and CDR2 is YFSETQ. J lost 9 bases, V lost 1 base, and 6 bases had no gene match. CDR3 length equals 15 residues. The CDR3 sequence: CASSLLRQGSSPLHF. Here the CDR3 DNA reads TGCGCCAGCAGCTTGCTCCGACAGGGGAGTTCACCCCTCCACTTT.

Here the CDR3 reads CASSEAGGLFNEQFF. In DNA, the CDR3 is TGTGCCAGCAGTGAAGCGGGGGGGCTGTTTAATGAGCAGTTCTTC. The chain links TRBV2 to TRBJ2-1; possible D gene TRBD2, 7 bases. Trimming removed 0 bases at V and 7 bases at J, with 13 bases between. CDR3 length: 15 residues. Germline V CDR1 and CDR2: SNHLY, FYNNEI.

This CDR3 reads CASSQDRLGRGFDNEQFF. The CDR3 bases are TGCGCCAGCAGCCAAGATCGCCTGGGCAGGGGCTTTGATAATGAGCAGTTCTTC. The V gene is TRBV4-3, the J gene TRBJ2-1; D is possibly TRBD1 (6 bases). Germline V gene lookup returns CDR1 LGHNA and CDR2 YSLEER. The CDR3 is made up of 18 amino acids. V was pared by 0 bases and J by 7 bases, with 22 bases between.

J is TRBJ1-2 and V is TRBV6-6; 10 bases agree with TRBD1. The CDR3 has 15 residues. Germline assignment: CDR1 MNHNY and CDR2 SVGAGI (reference sequence). V shed 6 bases, J shed 4 bases, and the junction held 8 bases outside the gene matches. DNA for the CDR3: TGTGCCAGCAGCTCGGACAGGGGGTCTCTCTATGGCTACACCTTC. It yields the protein CASSSDRGSLYGYTF.

V is TRBV7-9 and J is TRBJ1-2; 8 bases map to TRBD1. Germline CDR1 SEHNR, CDR2 FQNEAQ (reference sequence). J was trimmed by 5 bases and V by 5 bases; bases with no gene match: 13. This CDR3 is 16 amino acids long. The CDR3: CASSPHLGGQGYGYTF. Written as DNA, the CDR3 is TGTGCCAGCAGCCCACACCTAGGTGGACAGGGATATGGCTACACCTTC.